This passage covers 21 T cell receptor beta chains from one sample sequenced in a study of T cells after yellow fever vaccination. Each CDR3 protein is one row after TCRdb ran MiXCR on the 5' RACE reads. The sample consists of approximately 180,000 distinct CDR3 sequences, approximately 6.2% of them appearing once. The sequences come from CD4+ T cells sorted from PBMCs, collected on the day of the first yellow fever vaccination. These receptors were obtained from a man younger than 30 who received the YFV17D yellow fever vaccine.

The sample holds a few counts of this clonotype. This chain uses TRBV18 with TRBJ2-7; D not resolved. The germline CDR1 and CDR2 sequences are KGHSH and LQKENI. With 4 bases removed from V and 2 bases from J, the gap between germline ends came to 15 bases. The CDR3 contains 15 residues. The CDR3 loop is CASSLRPDSTYEQYF. In DNA form, the CDR3 reads TGTGCCAGCTCACTGCGGCCGGATTCAACCTACGAGCAGTACTTC.

This clonotype has at least ten counts. V and J are TRBV7-6 and TRBJ2-5, with D hard to call. Germline CDR1 SGHVS, CDR2 FNYEAQ. V lost 3 bases to trimming and J lost 4 bases, with 3 bases between them. The CDR3 has 11 amino acids. The CDR3 coding sequence is TGTGCCAGCAGCTTTGGAGAGACCCAGTACTTC. Its protein is CASSFGETQYF.

This clonotype was recorded many times. The rearrangement uses TRBV5-1 and TRBJ2-3, with no clear D. Germline assignment: CDR1 SGHRS and CDR2 YFSETQ. V lost 2 bases, J lost 0 bases, and 10 bases lay in between. The CDR3 spans 15 residues. This CDR3 reads CASSFGDVSTDTQYF. The CDR3 nucleotides are TGCGCCAGCAGCTTTGGCGACGTTAGCACAGATACGCAGTATTTT.

In its sample, this clonotype was seen many times. J is TRBJ1-1 and V is TRBV5-1; D ambiguous. Germline V gene data show CDR1 as SGHRS and CDR2 as YFSETQ. The CDR3 sequence is 16 residues long. The V and J ends lost 0 bases and 1 base respectively, with 13 bases between them. The CDR3 region is CASSLGYRTPNTEAFF. In nucleotides, the CDR3 is TGCGCCAGCAGCTTGGGCTACAGAACCCCGAACACTGAAGCTTTCTTT.

This clonotype was counted ten times or more. This chain connects TRBV12-3 or TRBV12-4 to TRBJ1-1; 9 bases fit TRBD1. The CDR3 is 14 amino acids. V lost 8 bases, J lost 1 base, and 5 bases stayed unmatched. The chain's CDR3 is CASGPTGGNTEAFF. The CDR3 DNA follows: TGTGCCAGCGGCCCGACAGGGGGGAACACTGAAGCTTTCTTT.

V gene TRBV28 combines with J gene TRBJ1-2, with D unclear. The CDR3 runs 12 residues. Germline CDR1 and CDR2: MDHEN and SYDVKM. Trimming shortened V by 5 bases and J by 7 bases, and 11 bases separated the two germline ends. CDR3: CASSLRVSGYTF. The CDR3 region has the DNA TGTGCCAGCAGTCTCCGGGTCTCTGGCTACACCTTC.

This clonotype was observed many times. The chain recombines TRBV12-3 or TRBV12-4 with TRBJ1-5; the D is unclear. There are 14 residues in the CDR3. V was pared by 3 bases and J by 4 bases, with 10 bases between. DNA for the CDR3: TGTGCCAGCAGTTTTATAGGGCTAAATCAGCCCCAGCATTTT. This sequence encodes CASSFIGLNQPQHF.

This clonotype was recorded many times. The chain recombines TRBV11-1 with TRBJ2-7; D is undetermined. CDR3 length: 13 amino acids. The germline V gene has CDR1 SGHAT and CDR2 FQDESV (reference sequence). Trimming took off 5 bases at V and 7 bases at J, with 15 bases between the two ends. The CDR3 is CASSHSPVGEQYV. CDR3 DNA: TGTGCCAGCAGCCACAGCCCCGTAGGGGAGCAGTACGTC.

The V gene is TRBV7-2, the J gene TRBJ2-5; perhaps TRBD2 as D (5 bases). V lost 10 bases to trimming and J lost 5 bases, with 17 bases between them. The CDR3 is made up of 13 amino acids. Germline CDR1 is SGHTA and CDR2 is FQGNSA. This chain's CDR3 is CATAPGWEETQYF. DNA for the CDR3: TGTGCCACCGCTCCGGGGTGGGAGGAGACCCAGTACTTC.

This clonotype was recorded at least ten times. This chain links TRBV5-1 with TRBJ2-1; TRBD2 is a possible D gene (5 bases). CDR1 is SGHRS, CDR2 YFSETQ, per germline. Trimming removed 1 base at V and 6 bases at J, with 11 bases between. CDR3 size: 14 residues. CDR3 bases: TGCGCCAGCAGCTTGTATCTAGCACGCAATGAGCAGTTCTTC. Translated: CASSLYLARNEQFF.

This clonotype was seen only a few times. The CDR3 sequence is CATSDPTGTGLYNEQFF. The CDR3 DNA follows: TGTGCCACCAGTGACCCTACCGGGACAGGGTTGTACAATGAGCAGTTCTTC. The chain is built from TRBV24-1 and TRBJ2-1, with 9 bases aligning to TRBD1. From germline, CDR1 is KGHDR and CDR2 SFDVKD. The CDR3 is 17 residues long. The V and J ends lost 4 bases and 4 bases, in that order; junction bases with no gene match: 10.

In its sample, this clonotype was seen many times. The chain recombines TRBV7-9 with TRBJ2-1; 11 bases match TRBD2. Trimming removed 5 bases from V and 6 bases from J; junction bases left unmatched: 6. Germline-derived CDR1 and CDR2 are SEHNR and FQNEAQ (reference sequence). This CDR3 region has 15 residues. CDR3 sequence reads: CASSPTSGGSNEQFF. CDR3 coding DNA: TGTGCCAGCAGCCCAACTAGCGGGGGTAGCAATGAGCAGTTCTTC.

The sample holds many counts of this clonotype. The chain links TRBV20-1 to TRBJ2-1; 8 nucleotides match TRBD2. The germline gives CDR1 DFQATT, CDR2 SNEGSKA (reference sequence). With V trimmed by 5 bases and J by 6 bases, 9 bases remained unmatched. The CDR3 runs 14 residues. CDR3 sequence (DNA): TGCAGTGCTCCGCGGAGTAGCGGGATCAATGAGCAGTTCTTC. Its translation: CSAPRSSGINEQFF.

This clonotype was seen a handful of times. This sequence joins TRBV7-2 and TRBJ2-5, with D possibly being TRBD1 or TRBD2 (5 bases each). Germline CDR1 SGHTA, CDR2 FQGNSA. Trimming cost V 0 bases and J 4 bases, with 9 bases left between them. The CDR3 totals 14 residues. The CDR3 loop is CASSLARGRETQYF. DNA for the CDR3: TGTGCCAGCAGCTTAGCGAGGGGTCGAGAGACCCAGTACTTC.

This clonotype was seen many times. The CDR3 loop is CASSWRTGGLGELFF. CDR3 DNA sequence: TGCGCCAGCAGCTGGCGGACAGGGGGCCTCGGAGAGCTGTTTTTT. This chain uses TRBV5-1 with TRBJ2-2; 11 bases agree with TRBD1. The CDR3 extends over 15 amino acids. The germline V gene encodes CDR1 SGHRS and CDR2 YFSETQ. With 3 bases clipped from V and 11 bases from J, the junction kept 9 bases outside the gene matches.

This clonotype was seen ten or more times. The chain links TRBV7-2 to TRBJ1-2, with 7 positions matching TRBD1. There are 15 residues in the CDR3. Germline V gene data show CDR1 as SGHTA and CDR2 as FQGNSA. Trimming at V came to 1 base and at J to 4 bases, leaving 6 bases not matched to a gene. The CDR3 reads CASSLGRGISYGYTF. DNA of the CDR3: TGTGCCAGCAGCTTAGGCAGGGGGATCAGCTATGGCTACACCTTC. Combining the CDR3 with reference TRBV7-2 and TRBJ1-2 gives the whole variable domain GAGVSQSPSNKVTEKGKDVELRCDPISGHTALYWYRQSLGQGLEFLIYFQGNSAPDKSGLPSDRFSAERTGGSVSTLTIQRTQQEDSAVYLCASSLGRGISYGYTFGSGTRLTVV.

This clonotype appeared a few times. The chain combines TRBV12-3 or TRBV12-4 with TRBJ1-6, with D maybe TRBD1 (6 bases). V was trimmed by 3 bases and J by 7 bases, leaving 13 bases between them. The CDR3 length is 15 residues. In DNA, the CDR3 is TGTGCCAGCAGTTTTGGGGGCGGGGGCAATTCACCCCTCCACTTT. Its protein is CASSFGGGGNSPLHF.

This chain connects TRBV7-6 to TRBJ2-1, with a tentative D call TRBD2 (6 bases). Looked up from germline, CDR1 is SGHVS and CDR2 is FNYEAQ. This CDR3 region has 13 residues. The V end lost 7 bases, the J end lost 5 bases, and 12 bases lay between the germline ends. In nucleotides, the CDR3 is TGTGCCAGCATGCTGCGGGGCGACAATGAGCAGTTCTTC. This gives the protein CASMLRGDNEQFF.

The V gene is TRBV19, the J gene TRBJ2-3; D remains ambiguous. The V gene lost 8 bases and the J gene lost 6 bases, with 9 bases spanning the gap. Germline V gives CDR1 LNHDA, CDR2 SQIVND (reference sequence). The CDR3 runs to 11 residues. The CDR3 coding sequence is TGTGCCAGTCGAGCTGAGGATACGCAGTATTTT. Translation: CASRAEDTQYF.

The rearrangement uses TRBV5-1 and TRBJ2-5; D perhaps matches TRBD2 (5 bases). Germline V gives CDR1 SGHRS, CDR2 YFSETQ. This CDR3 is 12 amino acids long. Trimming cost V 3 bases and J 9 bases, with 12 bases left between them. The CDR3 reads CASSSAGLPQYF. The DNA of the CDR3 is TGCGCCAGCAGCTCAGCCGGACTCCCCCAGTACTTC.

This clonotype appeared many times. V and J are TRBV12-3 or TRBV12-4 and TRBJ1-4; no clear D gene. There are 15 residues in the CDR3. Trimming removed 6 bases from V and 7 bases from J, with 18 bases in between. The CDR3 sequence: CASSPPGSSREKLFF. For the CDR3, the DNA is TGTGCCAGCAGCCCACCGGGTTCGTCCCGTGAAAAACTGTTTTTT.